Sequencing of this TCR beta chain was carried out in a study of blood T cells in healthy people across ages. The study's findings and limits: Higher diversity, along with more naive CD4+ cells, distinguished long-lived donors from aged donors.

This clonotype was observed a few times. Its antigen remains unidentified. The CDR3 covers 14 residues. Germline V gene lookup returns CDR1 MDHEN and CDR2 SYDVKM. Trimming took off 8 bases at V and 6 bases at J, with 16 bases between the two ends. Then a second PCR, running about 7 to 11 cycles, was carried out with a sample-barcoded 5' primer and a J-beta primer mix. MiXCR was run by TCRdb on the 5' RACE reads, yielding one entry per CDR3 protein. The top ten hold 7.7% of the sample, which has some 1.7 million distinct CDR3 sequences, roughly 27% seen once. Sample: blood. V usage is TRBV28 and J usage is TRBJ1-4; D call uncertain. The sequence came from a woman under 40 in good health. CDR3 coding DNA: TGTGCCAGCGGCCTAGGGAGAAGAGATGAAAAACTGTTTTTT. Translating gives CASGLGRRDEKLFF.